This TCR beta chain was recovered during a study of blood T cell repertoires in COVID-19. Study at large: Some COVID-19 samples were acute and others convalescent; all came from the United States, Italy and Spain.

The germline V and J ends were trimmed by 0 bases and 0 bases, with 14 bases remaining between them. Germline V gene lookup returns CDR1 LGHDT and CDR2 YNNKEL (reference sequence). The CDR3 sequence is 17 residues long. Which cohort a participant joined came from the clinical history participants gave. The assay was immunoSEQ multiplex PCR, and TCRdb's table has in-frame clones only and misses some. Among roughly 250,000 clones listed, roughly 93% were seen once. Material for sequencing was PBMCs or T cells enriched from blood (not recorded which). The TCR sequence derives from a woman aged 40 to 50 with acute COVID-19. The chain carries TRBV3-1 (or the pseudogene TRBV3-2) and TRBJ2-5; D is ambiguous. CDR3 DNA sequence: TGTGCCAGCAGCCAAGAAGGAAGCTGGGCGTACCAAGAGACCCAGTACTTC. This sequence encodes CASSQEGSWAYQETQYF.